This T cell receptor beta chain was recorded in a study of cytomegalovirus exposure and HLA in healthy donors. Here immunoSEQ multiplex PCR was the method, and the copy in TCRdb shows in-frame clones only, minus some. The table has over 100,000 clones, roughly 90% seen once. The CDR3 spans 15 residues. V gave up 6 bases and J gave up 4 bases; unmatched junction bases: 8. Germline CDR1 and CDR2: SGHDN and FVKESK. Sequenced material: PBMCs. The clonotype was recovered from a woman aged 18-29 years in good health and CMV-seronegative. The V gene is TRBV14, the J gene TRBJ2-1, with 8 bases that match TRBD2. The CDR3 here is CASRNGGASYNEQFF. The DNA for the CDR3 is TGTGCCAGCAGAAACGGGGGGGCCAGTTACAATGAGCAGTTCTTC.